A single sample is the source of the 21 T cell receptor beta chains below, sequenced in a study of blood T cell repertoires in COVID-19. Assay: immunoSEQ multiplex PCR; the TCRdb copy retains only in-frame clones and omits some. Of about 68,000 clones listed, around 87% are singletons. The material sequenced was peripheral blood. The receptors were sampled from a man aged 45-60 years with acute or convalescent COVID-19.

V is TRBV19 and J is TRBJ2-1, with D possibly matching TRBD2 (6 bases). The CDR3 has 16 residues. V lost 0 bases and J lost 7, with 16 bases in between. Per germline, CDR1 LNHDA and CDR2 SQIVND (reference sequence). The CDR3 is CASSIEWRGLRNEQFF. The CDR3 DNA reads TGTGCCAGTAGTATAGAGTGGCGGGGTCTAAGGAATGAGCAGTTCTTC.

This clone was found a few times. The V gene is TRBV11-3, the J gene TRBJ1-4; tentatively, D is TRBD1 (6 bases). Germline V CDR1 and CDR2: SGHNT, YENEEA. There are 14 residues in the CDR3. Trimming cost V 1 base and J 6 bases, with 9 bases left between them. In DNA, the CDR3 is TGTGCCAGCAGCTTAGGGCAGGGGTATGAAAAACTGTTTTTT. This encodes CASSLGQGYEKLFF.

The chain links TRBV20-1 to TRBJ2-5, with 7 bases matching TRBD2. This CDR3 is built from 15 residues. Trimming at V came to 3 bases and at J to 0 bases, leaving 7 bases not matched to a gene. Germline V lookup: CDR1 DFQATT, CDR2 SNEGSKA (reference sequence). CDR3 nucleotides: TGCAGTGCTAGTGCCCTAGCGGACTACCAAGAGACCCAGTACTTC. It yields the protein CSASALADYQETQYF.

This clone was seen just once. One end of the junction does not line up with germline, which may come from a read error. The chain carries TRBV20-1 and TRBJ1-3; TRBD1 is a possible D gene (5 bases). Germline V gene lookup returns CDR1 DFQATT and CDR2 SNEGSKA (reference sequence). The CDR3 is 10 amino acids. CDR3 residues: CGTAGNTIYF. The CDR3 DNA reads as TGTGGGACTGCCGGAAACACCATATATTTT.

The gene calls are TRBV28 and TRBJ1-2; TRBD1 aligns across 7 bases. V shed 5 bases and J 4 bases; nucleotides not matched to a gene: 7. Germline CDR1 MDHEN, CDR2 SYDVKM. CDR3 length: 14 amino acids. The CDR3 region is CASSRPGQLYGYTF. CDR3 coding DNA: TGTGCCAGCAGTCGTCCGGGACAGCTCTATGGCTACACCTTC.

V usage is TRBV11-2 and J usage is TRBJ2-3; 7 bases map to TRBD1. The CDR3 is made up of 16 amino acids. Germline V gene data show CDR1 as SGHAT and CDR2 as FQNNGV. The V segment lost 2 bases and the J segment 1 base; nucleotides outside the gene matches: 6. In nucleotides, the CDR3 is TGTGCCAGCAGCTTACTGACAGGGCTTGGCACAGATACGCAGTATTTT. The encoded protein is CASSLLTGLGTDTQYF. The entire variable domain, with the rest obtained from reference TRBV11-2 and TRBJ2-3, is as follows: EAGVAQSPRYKIIEKRQSVAFWCNPISGHATLYWYQQILGQGPKLLIQFQNNGVVDDSQLPKDRFSAERLKGVDSTLKIQPAKLEDSAVYLCASSLLTGLGTDTQYFGPGTRLTVL.

V usage is TRBV6-2 or TRBV6-3 and J usage is TRBJ2-7; D is possibly TRBD1 (5 bases). Germline lookup yields CDR1 MNHEY and CDR2 SVGEGT. This CDR3 region has 12 residues. V dropped 5 bases and J dropped 2 bases, with 7 bases sitting between them. This chain's CDR3 is CASSTGTYEQYV. The CDR3 DNA is TGTGCCAGCAGTACAGGTACCTACGAGCAGTACGTC.

This rearrangement joins TRBV7-9 to TRBJ1-1; 7 bases match TRBD1. The length of the CDR3 is 15 residues. The germline gives CDR1 SEHNR, CDR2 FQNEAQ (reference sequence). The ends lost 5 bases at V and 2 bases at J; junction bases unmatched: 8. The CDR3 spells CASSRGTAINTEAFF. The CDR3 DNA reads as TGTGCCAGCAGCAGAGGGACAGCTATTAACACTGAAGCTTTCTTT.

This clone was observed a handful of times. The V call is TRBV29-1, the J call TRBJ2-3, with TRBD2 matching 12 bases. This CDR3 is 15 amino acids long. CDR1 SQVTM and CDR2 ANQGSEA come from the germline V gene. The ends lost 3 bases at V and 1 base at J; junction bases unmatched: 2. Here the CDR3 DNA reads TGCAGCGTTGATCGACTAGCGGGAGGCACAGATACGCAGTATTTT. This sequence encodes CSVDRLAGGTDTQYF.

The chain carries TRBV29-1 and TRBJ2-1; possibly TRBD2 for D (5 bases). Germline-derived CDR1 and CDR2 are SQVTM and ANQGSEA. CDR3 length equals 14 residues. Between the trimmed V and J ends, which lost 4 bases and 7 bases, there was a span of 17 bases. The CDR3 region is CSVGPNSGGNEQFF. The CDR3 DNA is TGCAGCGTTGGCCCAAACAGCGGCGGGAATGAGCAGTTCTTC.

This chain links TRBV25-1 with TRBJ1-3; 10 nucleotides match TRBD1. CDR1 is MGHDK and CDR2 is SYGVNS in the germline V gene. Trimming cost V 10 bases and J 2 bases; bases outside gene matches: 5. This CDR3 spans 14 amino acids. The CDR3 loop reads CATSGTGAGNTIYF. The DNA for the CDR3 is TGTGCCACCTCCGGGACAGGGGCTGGAAACACCATATATTTT.

V usage is TRBV3-1 (or the pseudogene TRBV3-2) and J usage is TRBJ2-1, with a possible D match to TRBD1 (6 bases). The germline V gene has CDR1 LGHDT and CDR2 YNNKEL (reference sequence). The CDR3 has 15 residues. V was clipped by 7 bases and J by 0 bases, with 13 bases between them. For the CDR3, the DNA is TGTGCCAGCAACTCGAGGGGGAGCTCCTACAATGAGCAGTTCTTC. It yields the protein CASNSRGSSYNEQFF.

The rearrangement joins TRBV19 to TRBJ1-5, with 8 positions matching TRBD1. This CDR3 has 15 residues. Germline trimming cut 6 bases from V and 4 bases from J; bases unmatched to any gene: 8. CDR1 is LNHDA, CDR2 SQIVND, per germline (reference sequence). The CDR3 spells CASSPDRGGNQPQHF. Written as DNA, the CDR3 is TGTGCCAGTAGCCCTGACAGGGGAGGGAATCAGCCCCAGCATTTT. The full variable domain, rest sourced from reference TRBV19 and TRBJ1-5, is DGGITQSPKYLFRKEGQNVTLSCEQNLNHDAMYWYRQDPGQGLRLIYYSQIVNDFQKGDIAEGYSVSREKKESFPLTVTSAQKNPTAFYLCASSPDRGGNQPQHFGDGTRLSIL.

This rearrangement joins TRBV7-9 to TRBJ2-1, with 8 bases fitting TRBD2. V lost 1 base, J lost 4 bases, and 6 bases stayed unmatched. CDR3 size: 16 residues. Per the germline V gene, CDR1 is SEHNR and CDR2 is FQNEAQ (reference sequence). CDR3 region: CASSLVFREGYNEQFF. The CDR3 DNA follows: TGTGCCAGCAGCTTAGTTTTTCGGGAGGGGTACAATGAGCAGTTCTTC. The full variable domain, its missing parts supplied by reference TRBV7-9 and TRBJ2-1, is DTGVSQNPRHKITKRGQNVTFRCDPISEHNRLYWYRQTLGQGPEFLTYFQNEAQLEKSRLLSDRFSAERPKGSFSTLEIQRTEQGDSAMYLCASSLVFREGYNEQFFGPGTRLTVL.

V is TRBV28 and J is TRBJ2-7, with TRBD2 matching 15 bases. J was trimmed by 7 bases and V by 3 bases; bases with no gene match: 7. Germline CDR1 reads MDHEN; CDR2 reads SYDVKM. The CDR3 spans 16 residues. The CDR3 sequence is CASSLRTSGRAGEQYF. DNA of the CDR3: TGTGCCAGCAGTTTGAGGACTAGCGGGAGGGCAGGGGAGCAGTACTTC.

This chain connects TRBV7-3 to TRBJ1-1; D is unclear. CDR1 and CDR2 (germline): SGHTA, FQGTGA. The CDR3 is 14 residues long. The V end was cut by 1 base, the J end by 1 base, with 7 bases between. CDR3 DNA sequence: TGTGCCAGCAGCTTAAGCCCGGGGAACACTGAAGCTTTCTTT. Translation: CASSLSPGNTEAFF. Drawing the rest from reference TRBV7-3 and TRBJ1-1, the complete variable domain is GAGVSQTPSNKVTEKGKYVELRCDPISGHTALYWYRQSLGQGPEFLIYFQGTGAADDSGLPNDRFFAVRPEGSVSTLKIQRTERGDSAVYLCASSLSPGNTEAFFGQGTRLTVV.

The CDR3 loop is CASSPPGGARGYTF. DNA of the CDR3: TGTGCCAGCTCACCCCCGGGGGGCGCGCGGGGCTACACCTTC. J is TRBJ1-2 and V is TRBV18, with D possibly TRBD1 on 6 matching bases. Per the germline V gene, CDR1 is KGHSH and CDR2 is LQKENI. CDR3 length equals 14 residues. V was cut by 3 bases and J by 8 bases, with 16 bases left in between.

The gene calls are TRBV28 and TRBJ1-1; TRBD1 matches at 9 bases. The CDR3 is 16 residues long. The V gene's germline CDR1 is MDHEN and CDR2 SYDVKM. V shed 1 base and J 4 bases; nucleotides not matched to a gene: 7. CDR3 DNA: TGTGCCAGCAGTTTATTTGGGACAGGGTTGGGCACTGAAGCTTTCTTT. Its translation is CASSLFGTGLGTEAFF.

This chain links TRBV6-5 with TRBJ2-1; D perhaps matches TRBD1 (5 bases). Germline CDR1 MNHEY, CDR2 SVGAGI. Trimming cost V 5 bases and J 6 bases, with 14 bases left between them. CDR3 size: 14 residues. The CDR3 DNA reads as TGTGCCAGCAGTAAGTTACAGGAACCCAATGAGCAGTTCTTC. Translated, it gives CASSKLQEPNEQFF.

This chain connects TRBV29-1 to TRBJ2-1, with unresolved D. There are 12 residues in the CDR3. CDR1 is SQVTM, CDR2 ANQGSEA, per germline. V was trimmed by 2 bases and J by 3 bases, leaving 5 bases between them. Here the CDR3 DNA reads TGCAGCGTTGAAACTGGCTACAATGAGCAGTTCTTC. The encoded protein is CSVETGYNEQFF.

This clone was picked up a small number of times. The chain links TRBV11-3 to TRBJ1-2, with D possibly matching TRBD1 (5 bases). This CDR3 has 15 amino acids. Per the germline V gene, CDR1 is SGHNT and CDR2 is YENEEA. V lost 4 bases, J lost 7 bases, and 19 bases lay in between. CDR3 coding DNA: TGTGCCAGCAGCTCCTCAGGGTCTGGGCGGTTTGGCTACACCTTC. It is translated as CASSSSGSGRFGYTF. Full variable domain (missing parts from reference TRBV11-3 and TRBJ1-2): EAGVVQSPRYKIIEKKQPVAFWCNPISGHNTLYWYLQNLGQGPELLIRYENEEAVDDSQLPKDRFSAERLKGVDSTLKIQPAELGDSAVYLCASSSSGSGRFGYTFGSGTRLTVV.